This record concerns one T cell receptor beta chain sequence. What it binds is unknown. The V segment lost 5 bases and the J segment 0 bases; nucleotides outside the gene matches: 3. CDR3 length equals 15 residues. Germline V gene data show CDR1 as KGHSH and CDR2 as LQKENI. These data originate in a study of cytomegalovirus exposure and HLA in healthy donors. Whole-study findings and limits: Across donors, most TCRs were seen rarely, yet some public ones were widespread. Overall, approximately 150 TCR beta chains were annotated as cytomegalovirus-associated. Other equally common chains were less clonally expanded than HLA-associated TCR beta chains, a later analysis showed. Researchers had no immune exposure information except CMV serostatus available.

Vbeta (60) and Jbeta (13) primers were used in the PCR. Here immunoSEQ multiplex PCR was the method, and the copy in TCRdb shows in-frame clones only, minus some. The data show over 150,000 clones, over 60% seen once. The chain is built from TRBV18 and TRBJ2-7, with 11 bases fitting TRBD1. The sequenced sample was PBMCs. The TCR was taken from a man aged 30-40 years in good health and CMV-seropositive. Here the CDR3 reads CASSTGTGGSYEQYF. CDR3 bases: TGTGCCAGCTCAACCGGGACAGGGGGCTCCTACGAGCAGTACTTC. Together with reference TRBV18 and TRBJ2-7, the CDR3 gives the full variable domain: NAGVMQNPRHLVRRRGQEARLRCSPMKGHSHVYWYRQLPEEGLKFMVYLQKENIIDESGMPKERFSAEFPKEGPSILRIQQVVRGDSAAYFCASSTGTGGSYEQYFGPGTRLTVT.